The T cell receptor (beta chain) described here comes from a study of cytomegalovirus exposure and HLA in healthy donors. The study's findings and limits: Most of the TCR beta V segments (in an earlier analysis) were productive either about 87% or about 30% of the time. It was 160 or so TCR beta chains that were listed as cytomegalovirus-associated. It was only CMV serostatus that was available as immune exposure information.

From germline, CDR1 is MNHEY and CDR2 SVGAGI. The V gene lost 2 bases and the J gene lost 4 bases, with 12 bases spanning the gap. The length of the CDR3 is 15 residues. Researchers ran the PCR with 60 Vbeta and 13 Jbeta primers. Clones were sequenced by immunoSEQ multiplex PCR, and TCRdb holds only the in-frame ones, with some missing. The sample contains about 90,000 clones, over 60% of which appear only once. Only one count was recorded for this clone. Its antigen is still unknown. Source material: PBMCs. The TCR comes from a woman aged 50 to 65 in good health and CMV-seropositive. The chain carries TRBV6-5 and TRBJ1-3; weak D call: TRBD1 (5 bases). The CDR3: CASSYSGAGGNTIYF. The CDR3, as DNA: TGTGCCAGCAGTTACAGCGGGGCGGGGGGAAACACCATATATTTT.